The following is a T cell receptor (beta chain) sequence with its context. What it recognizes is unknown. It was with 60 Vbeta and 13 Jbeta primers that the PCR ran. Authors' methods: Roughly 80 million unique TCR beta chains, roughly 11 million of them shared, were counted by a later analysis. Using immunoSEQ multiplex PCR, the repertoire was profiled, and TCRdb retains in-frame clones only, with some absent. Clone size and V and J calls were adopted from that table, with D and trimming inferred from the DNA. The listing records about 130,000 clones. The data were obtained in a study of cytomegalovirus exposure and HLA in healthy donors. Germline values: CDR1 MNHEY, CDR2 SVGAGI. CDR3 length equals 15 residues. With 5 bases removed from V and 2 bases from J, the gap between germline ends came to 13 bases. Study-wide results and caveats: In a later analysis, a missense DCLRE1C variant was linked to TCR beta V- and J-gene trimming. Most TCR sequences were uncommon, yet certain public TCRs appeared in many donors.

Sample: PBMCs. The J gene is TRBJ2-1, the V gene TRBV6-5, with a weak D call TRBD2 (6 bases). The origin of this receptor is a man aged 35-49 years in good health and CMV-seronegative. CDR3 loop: CASSRGLSTYNEQFF. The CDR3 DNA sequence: TGTGCCAGCAGTAGGGGACTTAGTACCTACAATGAGCAGTTCTTC.